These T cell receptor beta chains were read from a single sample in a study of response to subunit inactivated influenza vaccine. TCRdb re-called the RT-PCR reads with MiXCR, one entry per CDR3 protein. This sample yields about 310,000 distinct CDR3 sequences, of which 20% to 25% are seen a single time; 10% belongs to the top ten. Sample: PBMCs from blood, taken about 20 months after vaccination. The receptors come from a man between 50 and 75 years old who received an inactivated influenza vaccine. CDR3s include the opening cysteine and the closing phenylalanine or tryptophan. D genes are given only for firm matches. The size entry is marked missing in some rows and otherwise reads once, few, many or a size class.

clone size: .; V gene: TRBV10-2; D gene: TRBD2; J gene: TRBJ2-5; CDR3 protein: CASSETLAGGTGETQYF; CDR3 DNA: TGCGCCAGCAGTGAGACCCTAGCGGGGGGGACGGGAGAGACCCAGTACTTC
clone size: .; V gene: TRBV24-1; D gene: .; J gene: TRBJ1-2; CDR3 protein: CATSDGGHTPVYGYTF; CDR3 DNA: TGTGCCACCAGTGATGGGGGACATACCCCTGTTTATGGCTACACCTTC
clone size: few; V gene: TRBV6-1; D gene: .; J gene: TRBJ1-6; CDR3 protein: CASSVRDGSPLHF; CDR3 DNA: TGTGCCAGCAGTGTACGGGACGGTTCACCCCTCCACTTT
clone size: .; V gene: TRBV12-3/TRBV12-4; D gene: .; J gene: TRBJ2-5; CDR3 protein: CASSWGQGETQYF; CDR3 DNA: TGTGCCAGCAGTTGGGGTCAAGGGGAGACCCAGTACTTC
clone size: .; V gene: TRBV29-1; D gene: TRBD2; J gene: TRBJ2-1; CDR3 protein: CSGSGIGNEQFF; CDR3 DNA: TGCAGCGGGAGCGGGATCGGCAATGAGCAGTTCTTC
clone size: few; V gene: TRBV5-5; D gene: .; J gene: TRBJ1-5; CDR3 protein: CASSPIGGDSNQPQHF; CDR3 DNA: TGTGCCAGCAGCCCCATAGGGGGGGATAGCAATCAGCCCCAGCATTTT
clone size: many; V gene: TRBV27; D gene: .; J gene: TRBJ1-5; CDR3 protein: CASSSKWTEFNQPQHF; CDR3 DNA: TGTGCCAGCAGTTCCAAATGGACAGAGTTCAATCAGCCCCAGCATTTT
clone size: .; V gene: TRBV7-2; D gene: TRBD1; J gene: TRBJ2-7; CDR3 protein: CASSSLLTGNEQYF; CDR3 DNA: TGTGCCAGCAGCTCACTCCTGACAGGGAACGAGCAGTACTTC
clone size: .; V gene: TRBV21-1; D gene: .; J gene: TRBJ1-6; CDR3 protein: CASSRAGHARQGSPLHF; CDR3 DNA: TGTGCCAGCAGCCGGGCGGGACACGCGCGCCAAGGTTCACCCCTCCACTTT
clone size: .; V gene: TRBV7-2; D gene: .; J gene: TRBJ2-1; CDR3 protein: CASSLRASREQFF; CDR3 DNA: TGTGCCAGCAGCCTGAGGGCAAGCAGGGAGCAGTTCTTC
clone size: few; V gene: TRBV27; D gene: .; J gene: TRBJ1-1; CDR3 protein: CASTPGRGTEAFF; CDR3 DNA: TGTGCCAGCACCCCTGGCAGGGGCACTGAAGCTTTCTTT
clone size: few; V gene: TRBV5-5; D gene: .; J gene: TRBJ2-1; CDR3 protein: CASSLFGQDNEQFF; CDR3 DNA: TGTGCCAGCAGCTTGTTTGGCCAGGACAATGAGCAGTTCTTC
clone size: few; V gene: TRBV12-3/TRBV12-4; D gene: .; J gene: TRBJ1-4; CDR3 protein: CASSSWQRNEKLFF; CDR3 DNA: TGTGCCAGCAGTTCTTGGCAGAGGAATGAAAAACTGTTTTTT
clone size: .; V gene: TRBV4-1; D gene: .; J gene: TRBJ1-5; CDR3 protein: CASSQVEGFSNQPQHF; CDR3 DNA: TGCGCCAGCAGCCAGGTGGAGGGGTTTAGCAATCAGCCCCAGCATTTT
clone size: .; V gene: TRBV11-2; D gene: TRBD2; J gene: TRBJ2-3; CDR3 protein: CASSLDPGGAWVDTQYF; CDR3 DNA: TGTGCCAGCAGCTTAGATCCGGGGGGGGCTTGGGTTGATACGCAGTATTTT
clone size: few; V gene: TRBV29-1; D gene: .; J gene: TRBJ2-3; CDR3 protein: CSVEATPSLADTQYF; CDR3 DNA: TGCAGCGTTGAAGCGACTCCCTCCTTGGCAGATACGCAGTATTTT
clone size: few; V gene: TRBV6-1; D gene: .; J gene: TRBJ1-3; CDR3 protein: CASTRTGNSGNTIYF; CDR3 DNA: TGTGCCAGCACTCGCACAGGGAACTCTGGAAACACCATATATTTT
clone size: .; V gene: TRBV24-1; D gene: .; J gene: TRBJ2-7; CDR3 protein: CATSDPGTNEQYF; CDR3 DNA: TGTGCCACCAGTGATCCCGGAACGAACGAGCAGTACTTC
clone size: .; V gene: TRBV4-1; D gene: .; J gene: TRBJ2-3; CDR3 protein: CASSRVGTSTDTQYF; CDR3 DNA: TGCGCCAGCAGCCGGGTCGGGACTAGCACAGATACGCAGTATTTT
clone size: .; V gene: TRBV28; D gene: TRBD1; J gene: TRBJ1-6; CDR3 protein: CASSRQGFFNNSPLHF; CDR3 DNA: TGTGCCAGCAGTCGACAGGGGTTTTTCAATAATTCACCCCTCCACTTT
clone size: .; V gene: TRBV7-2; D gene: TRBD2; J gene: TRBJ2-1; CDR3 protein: CASGTTSYNEQFF; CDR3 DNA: TGTGCCAGCGGGACTACCTCATACAATGAGCAGTTCTTC
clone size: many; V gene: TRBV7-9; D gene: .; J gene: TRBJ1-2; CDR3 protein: CASSSQGPYGYTF; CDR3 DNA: TGTGCCAGCAGCTCCCAGGGGCCCTATGGCTACACCTTC
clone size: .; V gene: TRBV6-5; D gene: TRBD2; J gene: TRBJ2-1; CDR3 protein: CASSYGGGAGNEQFF; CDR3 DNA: TGTGCCAGCAGTTACGGCGGGGGGGCAGGGAATGAGCAGTTCTTC
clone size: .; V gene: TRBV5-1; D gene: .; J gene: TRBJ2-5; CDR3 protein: CASRPDQETQYF; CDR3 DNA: TGCGCCAGCAGACCCGACCAAGAGACCCAGTACTTC
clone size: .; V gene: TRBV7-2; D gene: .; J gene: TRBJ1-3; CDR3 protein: CASSLVFSGNTIYF; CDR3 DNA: TGTGCCAGCAGCTTAGTCTTCTCTGGAAACACCATATATTTT
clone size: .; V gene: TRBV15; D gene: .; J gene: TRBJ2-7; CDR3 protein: CATSRRVGSYYEQYF; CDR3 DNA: TGTGCCACCAGCAGGCGGGTGGGCAGCTATTACGAGCAGTACTTC
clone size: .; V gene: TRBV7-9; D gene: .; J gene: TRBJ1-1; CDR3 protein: CASSLARTTEAFF; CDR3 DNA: TGTGCCAGCAGCTTAGCTCGGACAACTGAAGCTTTCTTT
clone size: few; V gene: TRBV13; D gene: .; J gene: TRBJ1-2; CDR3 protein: CASSRTGAQGNYGYTF; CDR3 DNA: TGTGCCAGCAGCCGAACGGGGGCGCAGGGGAACTATGGCTACACCTTC
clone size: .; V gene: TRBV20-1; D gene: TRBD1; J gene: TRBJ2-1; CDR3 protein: CSATDRVPNEQFF; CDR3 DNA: TGCAGTGCTACGGACAGGGTCCCCAATGAGCAGTTCTTC
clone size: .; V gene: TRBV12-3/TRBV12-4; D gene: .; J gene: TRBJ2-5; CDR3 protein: CASSFVEGVETQYF; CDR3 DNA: TGTGCCAGCAGTTTCGTGGAAGGGGTAGAGACCCAGTACTTC
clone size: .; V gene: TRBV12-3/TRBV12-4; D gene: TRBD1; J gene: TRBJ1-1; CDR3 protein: CASRQQGARNTEAFF; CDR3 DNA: TGTGCCAGCAGACAACAGGGGGCGCGGAACACTGAAGCTTTCTTT